This T cell receptor beta chain was retrieved from a study of T cell repertoires in cytomegalovirus infection (dated by TCRdb to the late 2010s). Context from the whole study: Peptide stimulations targeted recently identified HLA-C-restricted CMV epitopes, whose presentation resists viral immunomodulation, together with well-studied HLA-B-restricted epitopes. Because public TCR beta signatures pointed to carriage of CMV infection together with the matching HLA type, the HLA type of each donor mattered for the analysis. Results the study describes overall, beyond this receptor: The ex vivo response was dominated by HLA-C-restricted CMV-specific TCR beta clonotypes, and the single most frequent clonotype in two of eight donors was supplied by these HLA-C-restricted clonotypes. In both this cohort and an independent 352-donor cohort, the cumulative frequency of public TCR beta family members distinguished carriers of CMV infection plus the relevant HLA type.

Explained via the paper, the treatment or condition label denotes: in vitro stimulation with specific CMV peptide epitopes to enrich CMV-specific T cells. Between the V and J ends, shortened by 3 bases and 1 base respectively, the junction contains 10 bases. Inclusive of the bounding cysteine and phenylalanine, the CDR3 is 15 residues long. The only DNA kept is the CDR3, 45 bases in frame from the first base. Reading the germline V gene (reference sequence) gives CDR1 LNHDA and CDR2 SQIVND. Instrument used: Illumina HiSeq 1500. The public reads were reprocessed in TCRdb via fastp at Q25 and MiXCR, keeping in-frame beta chains. Merged by CDR3 protein, the rows form single entries marked with the most common genes and DNA. The sample table lists roughly 120,000 distinct CDR3 sequences, 30% of them with a count of one. The top ten clonotypes cover 41% of the sample. As concerns this clonotype: This clone's antigen is unknown. The input lacks base qualities; no much larger clone sits a single base away.

Source: CD8+ T cells from cultured PBMCs, taken from culture after CMV antigen stimulation. The chain uses TRBV19 and TRBJ1-5; the D gene cannot be resolved reliably. This TCR was recovered from a human donor in good health (CMV status not recorded). Some clones in this sample may be carry-over from other donors' samples. Here is the DNA: TGTGCCAGTAGTATTTGGCAGGCGAGCAATCAGCCCCAGCATTTT. This translates into CASSIWQASNQPQHF.